The table lists the clone carrying this T cell receptor beta chain with a few counts. Antigen: not known. The authors isolated at least 6 million PBMCs per sample. Through a sample-barcoded 5' primer and a J-beta primer mix, a second PCR was run for roughly 7 to 12 cycles. TCRdb re-called the 5' RACE reads through MiXCR, storing one row per CDR3 protein. The sample has about 1 million distinct CDR3 sequences; 40% to 45% are singletons. Germline loops: CDR1 SGHRS, CDR2 YFSETQ. The CDR3 totals 13 residues. This record belongs to a study of blood T cells in healthy people across ages. Study-wide results and limits: Expanded clonotype shifts may have been confounded, as the donors had an unknown CMV status. With unsorted PBMCs, a conclusive comparison of naive versus antigen-experienced cells was not possible. Age advanced and TCR beta diversity per million T cells fell, roughly linearly.

The chain has TRBV5-1 and TRBJ2-4, with D perhaps TRBD1 (5 bases). The better agreement between TRBJ2-7 and the DNA end casts doubt on the J call. This TCR was recovered from a woman aged 55-70 years in good health. Sequenced material: blood. This CDR3 is CASSLEGLNEQYF. CDR3 DNA sequence: TGCGCCAGCAGCTTGGAGGGGCTGAACGAGCAGTACTTC.